This TCR beta chain was sequenced in a study of OX40 agonist ivuxolimab in advanced cancers. Some clones are missing from TCRdb's copy, which holds only in-frame ones; the method was immunoSEQ multiplex PCR. The sample has about 66,000 clones, around 85% seen once; the top ten hold 4%. Germline lookup yields CDR1 SGHVS and CDR2 FNYEAQ. V was clipped by 1 base and J by 3 bases; unmatched bases: 3. This CDR3 spans 15 amino acids. Study observations and caveats: Mean expanded clone counts were higher in CD8+ than CD4+ T cells.

In regard to this clone: Its target is not known.

This TCR was recovered from an adult with an advanced solid tumor such as melanoma, head and neck, liver or kidney cancer. The material sequenced was CD4+ or CD8+ T cells sorted from blood, taken in a trial of the OX40 agonist ivuxolimab. The V gene is TRBV7-6, the J gene TRBJ2-7; TRBD2 matches 10 bases. The CDR3 reads CASSLGPSGSYEQYF. The CDR3 DNA is TGTGCCAGCAGCTTAGGGCCTAGCGGGAGCTACGAGCAGTACTTC.